These T cell receptor beta chains were read from a single sample in a study of blood T cell repertoires in COVID-19. Here immunoSEQ multiplex PCR was the method, and the copy in TCRdb shows in-frame clones only, minus some. The repertoire holds around 98,000 clones, with around 82% as singletons. What was sequenced was peripheral blood. The origin of the receptors is a man aged 65-85 years with active or convalescent COVID-19. Both conserved end residues are part of each CDR3. A D gene is named only where the DNA matches it firmly. Size is stated for part of the rows, as once, few or many counts, or as a class when the clone is expanded.

clone size,D gene,CDR3 length,J gene,V gene,CDR3 protein,CDR3 DNA
-,TRBD2,15,TRBJ2-7,TRBV9,CASSVGGGLSYEQYF,TGTGCCAGCAGCGTAGGGGGGGGACTTTCCTACGAGCAGTACTTC
-,-,15,TRBJ1-5,TRBV18,CASSQERTRNQPQHF,TGTGCCAGCTCACAAGAACGGACAAGAAATCAGCCCCAGCATTTT
-,-,15,TRBJ1-1,TRBV3-1/TRBV3-2,CASSQAGARSTEAFF,TGTGCCAGCAGCCAAGCAGGGGCCAGGAGCACTGAAGCTTTCTTT
few,-,16,TRBJ2-7,TRBV18,CASSPFSINSNYEQYF,TGTGCCAGCTCACCATTTTCTATAAACAGTAACTACGAGCAGTACTTC
-,-,13,TRBJ2-7,TRBV6-5,CASRKTGTSEQYF,TGTGCCAGCAGGAAGACAGGAACCTCCGAGCAGTACTTC
-,-,12,TRBJ1-2,TRBV2,CASRPDSYGYTF,TGTGCCAGCAGACCCGACAGCTATGGCTACACCTTC
-,TRBD1,16,TRBJ2-7,TRBV4-1,CASSQGWGTGPYEQYF,TGCGCCAGCAGCCAAGGGTGGGGGACAGGGCCGTACGAGCAGTACTTC
-,-,15,TRBJ1-2,TRBV6-5,CASSQWTANNYGYTF,TGTGCCAGCAGTCAATGGACAGCTAATAACTATGGCTACACCTTC
-,TRBD1,15,TRBJ1-2,TRBV7-2,CASSLNRGTNYGYTF,TGTGCCAGCAGCCTGAACAGGGGGACTAACTATGGCTACACCTTC
-,-,14,TRBJ2-3,TRBV11-1,CASSAHVSIDTQYF,TGTGCCAGCAGCGCCCATGTAAGCATTGATACGCAGTATTTT
-,-,16,TRBJ1-2,TRBV6-1,CASSENRPVKDYGYTF,TGTGCCAGCAGTGAAAACAGGCCGGTTAAAGACTATGGCTACACCTTC
-,TRBD1,14,TRBJ2-7,TRBV5-4,CASSFEGAEVEQYF,TGTGCCAGCAGCTTTGAGGGGGCTGAAGTCGAGCAGTACTTC
once,TRBD2,15,TRBJ2-1,TRBV29-1,CSVAGGGIVYNEQFF,TGCAGCGTTGCCGGCGGGGGGATAGTCTACAATGAGCAGTTCTTC
once,-,16,TRBJ2-1,TRBV30,CAWSPLGGVSYNEQFF,TGTGCCTGGAGTCCCCTTGGAGGGGTATCCTACAATGAGCAGTTCTTC
many,TRBD1,15,TRBJ1-6,TRBV7-2,CASSYLQGANSPLHF,TGTGCCAGCAGCTACTTACAGGGGGCGAACTCACCCCTCCACTTT
-,TRBD2,18,TRBJ2-1,TRBV4-3,CASSQASTGTSGGGEQFF,TGCGCCAGCAGCCAAGCTTCCACCGGGACTAGCGGGGGCGGTGAGCAGTTCTTC
-,TRBD2,17,TRBJ2-3,TRBV4-2,CASSQAWAGGSTDTQYF,TGTGCCAGCAGCCAAGCGTGGGCGGGGGGCAGCACAGATACGCAGTATTTT
-,TRBD1,15,TRBJ1-2,TRBV11-3,CASSPRQGGHYGYTF,TGTGCCAGCAGCCCTCGACAGGGTGGCCACTATGGCTACACCTTC
-,-,12,TRBJ1-1,TRBV10-2,CASSRARAEAFF,TGCGCCAGCAGCAGGGCCCGGGCTGAAGCTTTCTTT